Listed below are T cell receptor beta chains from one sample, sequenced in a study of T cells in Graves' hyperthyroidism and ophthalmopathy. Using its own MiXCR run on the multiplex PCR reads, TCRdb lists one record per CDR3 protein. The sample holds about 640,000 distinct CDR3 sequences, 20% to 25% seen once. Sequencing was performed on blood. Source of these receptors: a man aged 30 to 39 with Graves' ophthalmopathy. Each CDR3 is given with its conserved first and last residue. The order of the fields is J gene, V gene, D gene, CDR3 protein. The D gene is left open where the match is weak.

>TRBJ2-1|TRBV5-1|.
CASSLGLDSSYNEQFF
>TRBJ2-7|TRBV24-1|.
CATRAGDGEQYF
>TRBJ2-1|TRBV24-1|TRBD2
CATSDPRRLAQNEQFF
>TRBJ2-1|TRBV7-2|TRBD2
CASSSWWGESGRIDEQFF
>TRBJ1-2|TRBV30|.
CAWSPGPYGYTF
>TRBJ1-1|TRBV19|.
CASSSLREVTTEAFF
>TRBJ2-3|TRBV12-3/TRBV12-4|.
CASSATDVVADTQYF
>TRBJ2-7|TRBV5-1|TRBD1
CASSKGQRYEQYF
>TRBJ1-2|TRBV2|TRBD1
CASGIQQGAAYGYTF
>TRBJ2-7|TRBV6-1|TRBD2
CASTKKGGPYEQYF
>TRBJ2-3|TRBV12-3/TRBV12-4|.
CASSRLYISPSTDTQYF
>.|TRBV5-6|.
CASSDRSDEQFF
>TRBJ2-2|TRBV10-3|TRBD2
CAISERLAGTGELFF
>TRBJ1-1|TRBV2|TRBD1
CASSVEGTGNRAFF
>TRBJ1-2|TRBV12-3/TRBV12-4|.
CASSIPQGPYGYTF
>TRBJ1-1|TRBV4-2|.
CASSQSGRSGTEAFF
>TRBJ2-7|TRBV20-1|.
CSASGEASYEQYF
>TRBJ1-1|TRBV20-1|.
CSARENTEAFF
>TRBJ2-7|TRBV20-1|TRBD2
CSARPSSGYEQYF
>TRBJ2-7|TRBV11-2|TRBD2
CASSSLAGEMGREQYF
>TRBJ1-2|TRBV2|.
CASRDWTGVSGYTF
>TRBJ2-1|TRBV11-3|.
CASGSYEHNEQFF
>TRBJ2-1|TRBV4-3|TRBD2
CASSQAGREEYNEQFF
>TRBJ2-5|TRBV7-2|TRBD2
CASDGGGRETQYF
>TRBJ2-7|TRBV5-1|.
CASSPPGDRAYEQYF
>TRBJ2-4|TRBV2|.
CASSPSSSKNIQYF
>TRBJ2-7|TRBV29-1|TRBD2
CSVALAGAYEQYF
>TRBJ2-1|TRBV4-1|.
CASSRGHEQFF
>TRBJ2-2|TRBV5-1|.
CASSQSHRTLSGELFF
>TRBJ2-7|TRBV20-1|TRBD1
CSARGGTGQGDGEQYF
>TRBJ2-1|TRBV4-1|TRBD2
CASSSIRGTNYNEQFF
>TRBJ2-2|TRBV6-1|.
CASDRGWNTGELFF
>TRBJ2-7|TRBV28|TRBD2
CASSSLAGAGHEQYF
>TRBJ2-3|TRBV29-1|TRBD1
CSVVGQVTVDTQYF
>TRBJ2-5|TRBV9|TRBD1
CASSSRTGLEETQYF
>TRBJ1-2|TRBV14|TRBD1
CASSQEETGDYGYTF
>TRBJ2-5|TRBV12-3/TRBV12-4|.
CASSLVSWQETQYF
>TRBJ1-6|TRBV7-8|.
CASSLVGRWDNSPLHF
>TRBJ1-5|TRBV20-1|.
CSARVGGGGGNQPQHF
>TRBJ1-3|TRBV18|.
CASSPGRLTSGNTIYF
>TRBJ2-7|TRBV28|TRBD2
CASSRPGLAKTYEQYF
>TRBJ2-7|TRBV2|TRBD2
CASTGREGSHEQYF
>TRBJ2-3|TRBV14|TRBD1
CASSQTRTGQLTDTQYF
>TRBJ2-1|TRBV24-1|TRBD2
CATQPGGSSYNEQFF
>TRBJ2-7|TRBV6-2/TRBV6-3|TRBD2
CASSHGLAGVLGEQYF
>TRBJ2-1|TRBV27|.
CASTSRRGREQFF
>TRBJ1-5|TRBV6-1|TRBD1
CATMIGQGAYNQPQHF
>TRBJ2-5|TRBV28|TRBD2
CASAGDGQETQYF
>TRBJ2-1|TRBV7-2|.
CASSSGLSGSYNEQFF
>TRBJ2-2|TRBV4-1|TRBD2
CASSQGLAGVVTGELFF
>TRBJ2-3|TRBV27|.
CASREGITDTQYF
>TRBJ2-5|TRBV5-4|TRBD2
CASSPGLAGGPKETQYF
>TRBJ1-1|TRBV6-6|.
CASSYSYRNPTEAFF
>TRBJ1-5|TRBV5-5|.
CASSSAPPNQPQHF
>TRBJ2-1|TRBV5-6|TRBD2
CASSMRTSGLYNEQFF
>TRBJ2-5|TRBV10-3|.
CAISESPEGYETQYF
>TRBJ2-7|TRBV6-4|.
CASSLGPDSSYEQYF
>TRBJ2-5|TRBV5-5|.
CASKGNRASETQYF